This TCR beta chain was identified in a study of blood T cell repertoires in COVID-19. The V gene's germline CDR1 is LNHNV and CDR2 YYDKDF (reference sequence). There are 13 residues in the CDR3. Trimming removed 3 bases from V and 5 bases from J, with 10 bases in between. Here immunoSEQ multiplex PCR was the method, and the copy in TCRdb shows in-frame clones only, minus some. This sample yields about 160,000 clones, of which approximately 80% are seen a single time; around 7% belongs to the top ten. The sequence was collected from a woman between 40 and 50 years old with COVID-19, enrolled during active disease. The chain has TRBV15 and TRBJ2-5; D ambiguous. The specimen was peripheral blood. CDR3 in DNA: TGTGCCACCAGCAGGTCGAGCTTGGAGACCCAGTACTTC. Translating gives CATSRSSLETQYF.